This T cell receptor beta chain was retrieved from a study of OX40 agonist ivuxolimab in advanced cancers. Regarding the study as a whole: Partial responders dosed at 0.1-3.0 mg/kg displayed clonal expansion ranking among the lowest.

A note on this clone: Its antigen is undetermined.

Clones were read by immunoSEQ multiplex PCR, and TCRdb kept only the in-frame ones, dropping some. Of tens of thousands of clones detected, roughly nine tenths appear once; the ten largest clones hold more than 0.55%. This specimen consisted of CD4+ or CD8+ T cells sorted from blood, obtained in a trial of the OX40 agonist ivuxolimab. This TCR was recovered from an adult with an advanced solid tumor such as melanoma, head and neck, liver or kidney cancer.

The CDR3 sequence is CASSRWETQYF. The DNA of the CDR3 is TGTGCCAGCAGCCGATGGGAGACCCAGTACTTC. The chain has TRBV7-9 and TRBJ2-5, with D unclear. The CDR3 extends over 11 amino acids. Germline assignment: CDR1 SEHNR and CDR2 FQNEAQ (reference sequence). The V end lost 5 bases, the J end lost 5 bases, and 6 bases lay between the germline ends.